This T cell receptor (beta chain) derives from a study of T cell responses to AZD1222 COVID-19 vaccine. Overall study results and limits: After two AZD1222 doses, spike-specific TCR breadth and depth rose versus day 0. Nearly half of spike-specific TCRs reportedly target variant regions that are unmutated in the B.1.351 and B.1.1.7 variants. Dominant CD4 TCR responses targeted spike regions 160-218 and 743-854. Repertoire collection took place solely once the T cell response had peaked.

Looked up from germline, CDR1 is SEHNR and CDR2 is FQNEAQ (reference sequence). CDR3 length: 15 residues. V lost 3 bases to trimming and J lost 1 base; unmatched junction nucleotides: 6. TCRdb's copy holds only in-frame clones and misses some; the assay was immunoSEQ multiplex PCR. The sample includes over 120,000 clones, 85% to 95% of them seen just once. A remark on this clone: Its antigen is unidentified.

Sample: peripheral blood, taken after recovery from COVID-19. The receptor comes from an adult who had recovered from COVID-19. The rearrangement uses TRBV7-9 and TRBJ2-7; 7 nucleotides agree with TRBD1. The CDR3 is CASSFPRDSSYEQYF. CDR3 DNA: TGTGCCAGCAGCTTCCCCCGGGACAGTTCCTACGAGCAGTACTTC.